Listed below are T cell receptor beta chains from one sample, sequenced in a study of T cells after yellow fever vaccination. TCRdb redid the calling of the 5' RACE reads with MiXCR, one entry per CDR3 protein. The sample yields a few hundred thousand distinct CDR3 sequences, less than 20% seen once. The input for sequencing was PBMCs, taken 5 to 6 days after the first yellow fever vaccination. The receptors were sampled from a man in his late teens or twenties who received the YFV17D yellow fever vaccine. Both conserved end residues are part of each CDR3. D genes are given only for firm matches. Only part of the rows carry a size: once, few, many, or a class if the clone is expanded.

j_call clone_size v_call d_call cdr3_aa cdr3_nt
TRBJ2-3 few TRBV5-1 TRBD2 CASTLVGLASDTQYF TGCGCCAGCACCCTTGTTGGACTAGCCTCAGATACGCAGTATTTT
TRBJ2-7 - TRBV5-6 TRBD1 CASSLAIQGRGEQYF TGTGCCAGCAGCTTGGCTATACAGGGGCGTGGCGAGCAGTACTTC
TRBJ2-3 few TRBV7-8 - CASSLARWADTQYF TGTGCCAGCAGCTTAGCGAGGTGGGCAGATACGCAGTATTTT
TRBJ2-2 - TRBV15 - CATSRDYAAGELFF TGTGCCACCAGCAGAGATTACGCGGCCGGGGAGCTGTTTTTT
TRBJ1-2 few TRBV4-1 - CASSSPQGGNYGYTF TGCGCCAGCAGCTCCCCTCAGGGTGGTAACTATGGCTACACCTTC
TRBJ2-6 few TRBV7-6 - CASSSRLSQPSFSSGANVLTF TGTGCCAGCAGCTCCCGGCTGAGCCAACCCTCCTTTAGCTCTGGGGCCAACGTCCTGACTTTC
TRBJ1-1 - TRBV19 - CASSLGNPGTEAFF TGTGCCAGTAGTCTTGGGAACCCGGGCACTGAAGCTTTCTTT
TRBJ2-5 - TRBV5-1 - CASSLTQPVKTQYF TGCGCCAGCAGCTTGACCCAGCCGGTTAAGACCCAGTACTTC
TRBJ1-1 few TRBV4-1 - CASSQLMTELMNTEAFF TGCGCCAGCAGCCAATTAATGACGGAACTCATGAACACTGAAGCTTTCTTT
TRBJ2-1 many TRBV10-3 TRBD1 CAISTGTGNNNEQFF TGTGCCATCAGTACCGGGACAGGGAATAACAATGAGCAGTTCTTC
TRBJ2-7 few TRBV18 - CASSLRTQSYEQYF TGTGCCAGCTCACTTCGAACACAGAGCTACGAGCAGTACTTC
TRBJ2-2 few TRBV29-1 - CSVLALNTGELFF TGCAGCGTTTTAGCGTTGAACACCGGGGAGCTGTTTTTT
TRBJ1-6 few TRBV7-2 TRBD1 CASSLGQGHSPLHF TGTGCCAGCAGCTTGGGACAGGGGCATTCACCCCTCCACTTT
TRBJ2-3 - TRBV5-6 - CASSFGPPAGDTQYF TGTGCCAGCAGCTTTGGACCCCCGGCCGGGGATACGCAGTATTTT
TRBJ2-5 - TRBV7-2 TRBD2 CASSPGTSGGAVETQYF TGTGCCAGCAGCCCGGGGACTAGCGGGGGGGCGGTTGAGACCCAGTACTTC
TRBJ1-1 once TRBV7-3 - CASSSLGQGEAFF TGTGCCAGCAGCTCCCTGGGGCAGGGGGAAGCTTTCTTT
TRBJ1-5 few TRBV20-1 TRBD1 CSARYIFGQGENQPQHF TGCAGTGCTAGATACATCTTCGGACAGGGGGAGAATCAGCCCCAGCATTTT
TRBJ2-4 - TRBV20-1 - CSAGLANIQYF TGCAGTGCTGGCCTAGCGAACATTCAGTACTTC
TRBJ1-2 many TRBV5-1 TRBD1 CASSAQTGASYGYTF TGCGCCAGCAGCGCCCAGACAGGGGCAAGCTATGGCTACACCTTC
TRBJ1-6 - TRBV5-8 - CASSLHDSPLHF TGTGCCAGCAGCTTGCACGATTCACCCCTCCACTTT
TRBJ2-1 many TRBV29-1 TRBD1 CSAMDRYPYNEQFF TGCAGCGCCATGGACAGGTACCCCTACAATGAGCAGTTCTTC
TRBJ2-1 - TRBV15 - CATSRDPPGVGSSYNEQFF TGTGCCACCAGCAGAGATCCACCGGGCGTGGGGAGCTCCTACAATGAGCAGTTCTTC
TRBJ1-1 few TRBV3-1 - CASSQGRAFTEAFF TGTGCCAGCAGCCAAGGGCGCGCGTTCACTGAAGCTTTCTTT
TRBJ1-5 - TRBV7-8 - CASSLGAGYGQPQHF TGTGCCAGCAGCTTAGGAGCAGGTTACGGACAGCCCCAGCATTTT
TRBJ2-7 many TRBV7-9 TRBD1 CASSLATGARRYEQYF TGTGCCAGCAGCTTAGCGACAGGGGCTCGGAGGTACGAGCAGTACTTC
TRBJ2-1 - TRBV20-1 TRBD2 CSARTGGAKNEQFF TGCAGTGCCCGAACCGGGGGGGCAAAGAATGAGCAGTTCTTC
TRBJ2-5 few TRBV5-1 TRBD1 CASTIGTDQETQYF TGCGCCAGCACCATCGGGACAGACCAAGAGACCCAGTACTTC
TRBJ2-5 - TRBV7-2 TRBD1 CASSVSGGEMETQYF TGTGCCAGCAGCGTATCAGGGGGCGAAATGGAGACCCAGTACTTC
TRBJ1-1 - TRBV7-3 TRBD1 CASSSKGARVEAFF TGTGCCAGCAGCTCAAAGGGGGCCAGAGTTGAAGCTTTCTTT